This T cell receptor (beta chain) was sequenced during a study of post-analysis software for immune sequencing data (dated by TCRdb to between 2014 and 2017). Background for the entire study: Relapsing-remitting, secondary progressive and progressive-relapsing multiple sclerosis were recorded as disease courses, and subtype annotation was lacking for some patients. The multiple sclerosis patient repertoires were compared with 10 or so previously published healthy control repertoires from donors aged 6 to 25 years. A subset of samples was prepared in parallel using single-end sample barcoding, then pooled and co-amplified after Illumina adapter ligation. The paper as a whole reports these results and caveats: Multiple sclerosis patients had significantly lower normalized Chao1 diversity than controls, a result that suggests substantial peripheral T-cell clonal expansion. Roughly 5 TRBV segments, including TRBV5-6, TRBV5-1 and TRBV20-1, were significantly more frequent in patients than controls. The control group was slightly older than the multiple sclerosis patient group. Direct clustering with F measure revealed strong co-clustering of samples prepared in the same batch, which led to a batch-effect correction.

Notes on this clonotype: Its specific antigen is unknown. No much larger clone is present one base from it, and per-base qualities are unavailable.

Libraries came from PCR. Sequencing was carried out with an Illumina HiSeq 2500. To reduce PCR and sequencing biases, unique molecular identifiers were incorporated into the TCR beta cDNA libraries. Approximately 500,000 cDNA molecules were obtained per 1 to 10 million input T cells, so each molecule approximated one T cell. Patient libraries were prepared and sequenced with the same protocol used for the earlier healthy control dataset. Samples belonging to the same batch were prepared together, multiplexed and sequenced on a shared HiSeq lane. On the authors' methods: Raw barcoded reads were processed with MIGEC, and single-read molecular identifier groups were discarded before consensus assembly and CDR3 extraction. VDJtools was used for post-analysis of the clonotype tables, with diversity normalized by down-sampling every dataset to the smallest sample size. To correct batch-related cross-sample contamination, repertoire overlap clustering matched CDR3 amino acid sequences but not nucleotide sequences. Clones were called with MiXCR by TCRdb after fastp trimmed the public reads at Q25, and only in-frame beta chains were retained. Each entry is one CDR3 protein sequence, shown with its most common DNA and genes. The V and J calls and clone size are TCRdb's, not the authors'. For this sample the table gives 600,000 to 750,000 distinct CDR3 sequences, of which 55% to 70% were detected only once. The ten biggest clones cover around 11% of the sample.

TCR beta repertoires were profiled from peripheral blood of approximately 13 young patients with multiple sclerosis to demonstrate the VDJtools post-analysis software. The patients with multiple sclerosis were children and adolescents between roughly 6 and 17 years of age. As encoded in the germline V gene, CDR1 is SQVTM while CDR2 is ANQGSEA. Including the terminal cysteine and phenylalanine, the CDR3 comprises 14 residues. Only CDR3 DNA remains: 42 bases, in frame from the first base. The clonotype originates from a girl aged 2-9 years with multiple sclerosis. The rearranged segments are TRBV29-1 and TRBJ2-1; the D segment may tentatively be TRBD1 or TRBD2, each giving 5 matched bases. The sample consisted of blood. The CDR3 protein: CRAWDGNSDNEQFF. The sequenced DNA: TGCAGAGCCTGGGACGGAAATTCCGACAATGAGCAGTTCTTC.